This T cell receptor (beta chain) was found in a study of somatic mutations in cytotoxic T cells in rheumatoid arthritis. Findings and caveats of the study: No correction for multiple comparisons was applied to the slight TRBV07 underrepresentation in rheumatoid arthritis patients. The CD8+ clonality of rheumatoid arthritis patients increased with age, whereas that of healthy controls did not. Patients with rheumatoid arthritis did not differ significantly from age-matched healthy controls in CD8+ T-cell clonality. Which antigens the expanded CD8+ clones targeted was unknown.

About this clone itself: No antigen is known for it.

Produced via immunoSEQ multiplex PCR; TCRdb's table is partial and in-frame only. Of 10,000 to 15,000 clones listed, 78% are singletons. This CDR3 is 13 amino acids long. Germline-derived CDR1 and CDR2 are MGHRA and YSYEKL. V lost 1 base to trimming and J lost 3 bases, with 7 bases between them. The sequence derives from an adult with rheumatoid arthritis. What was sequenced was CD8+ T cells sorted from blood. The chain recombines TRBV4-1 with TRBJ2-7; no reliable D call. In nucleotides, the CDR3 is TGCGCCAGCAGCCAAGGCTTGAACTACGAGCAGTACTTC. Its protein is CASSQGLNYEQYF.